Each of the 29 T cell receptor beta chains below was sequenced from the same sample in a study of T cells after yellow fever vaccination. TCRdb reprocessed the 5' RACE reads with MiXCR, giving one entry per CDR3 protein. Of roughly 330,000 distinct CDR3 sequences listed, roughly 4% are singletons. The sample here was PBMCs, taken 5 days after the yellow fever booster vaccination. Source of these receptors: a man aged 18 to 29 who received the YFV17D yellow fever vaccine.

There are many counts of this clonotype. The chain couples TRBV6-5 to TRBJ1-6; 10 nucleotides agree with TRBD1. Trimming removed 0 bases from V and 7 bases from J; junction bases left unmatched: 6. Germline V CDR1 and CDR2: MNHEY, SVGAGI. The CDR3 spans 17 residues. CDR3 protein: CASSYSPGTGENSPLHF. Here the CDR3 DNA reads TGTGCCAGCAGTTACTCGCCCGGGACAGGGGAGAATTCACCCCTCCACTTT.

This chain links TRBV2 with TRBJ1-5; the match to TRBD1 covers 9 bases. The V and J ends lost 7 bases and 4 bases, in that order; junction bases with no gene match: 8. Germline lookup yields CDR1 SNHLY and CDR2 FYNNEI. The CDR3 has 15 residues. The CDR3 here is CASMGQGSRNQPQHF. CDR3 bases: TGTGCCAGCATGGGACAGGGTTCGCGAAATCAGCCCCAGCATTTT.

This clonotype was counted at least ten times. The J gene is TRBJ2-7, the V gene TRBV7-6; D gene unclear. The CDR3 covers 14 residues. V dropped 0 bases and J dropped 3 bases, with 9 bases sitting between them. Germline-derived CDR1 and CDR2 are SGHVS and FNYEAQ. In nucleotides, the CDR3 is TGTGCCAGCAGCTTAGCCCCTATGCTCTACGAGCAGTACGTC. Amino acids: CASSLAPMLYEQYV.

This clonotype was detected ten times or more. V gene TRBV14 combines with J gene TRBJ1-4; D is uncertain. The CDR3 extends over 15 amino acids. The V gene lost 0 bases and the J gene lost 5 bases, with 10 bases spanning the gap. CDR1 and CDR2 from the germline V gene are SGHDN and FVKESK. CDR3 sequence reads: CASSQDVGDNEKLFF. The CDR3 coding sequence is TGTGCCAGCAGCCAAGATGTGGGAGACAATGAAAAACTGTTTTTT. The variable domain in full, with the rest retrieved from reference TRBV14 and TRBJ1-4, is EAGVTQFPSHSVIEKGQTVTLRCDPISGHDNLYWYRRVMGKEIKFLLHFVKESKQDESGMPNNRFLAERTGGTYSTLKVQPAELEDSGVYFCASSQDVGDNEKLFFGSGTQLSVL.

This clonotype was found many times. The gene calls are TRBV5-1 and TRBJ2-1, with D maybe TRBD2 (5 bases). This CDR3 region has 14 residues. V dropped 1 base and J dropped 6 bases, with 11 bases sitting between them. Germline V CDR1 and CDR2: SGHRS, YFSETQ. The CDR3 spells CASSLYLARNEQFF. The CDR3 DNA reads as TGCGCCAGCAGCTTGTATCTAGCACGCAATGAGCAGTTCTTC.

This clonotype came up many times. CDR3: CASSYLDRLNQPQHF. The CDR3 DNA is TGTGCCAGCAGCTACTTGGACAGACTCAATCAGCCCCAGCATTTT. The V and J genes are TRBV14 and TRBJ1-5; possibly TRBD1 for D (6 bases). Per germline, CDR1 SGHDN and CDR2 FVKESK. The CDR3 covers 15 residues. Deletions cut 5 bases from V and 3 bases from J, with 14 bases between.

This clonotype was counted ten times or more. The chain employs TRBV6-6 and TRBJ1-5; D might be TRBD1 (5 bases). Germline V gene data show CDR1 as MNHNY and CDR2 as SVGAGI (reference sequence). The CDR3 is 14 amino acids. Trimming shortened V by 6 bases and J by 4 bases, and 13 bases separated the two germline ends. CDR3 nucleotides: TGTGCCAGCAGCCCACTGGGGCCGAATCAGCCCCAGCATTTT. Translation: CASSPLGPNQPQHF.

This clonotype was detected a few times. The gene calls are TRBV5-1 and TRBJ1-5; D gene ambiguous. The CDR3 covers 15 residues. Germline CDR1 reads SGHRS; CDR2 reads YFSETQ. The V gene lost 0 bases and the J gene lost 3 bases, with 10 bases spanning the gap. CDR3 sequence: CASSLGYSTNQPQHF. The CDR3 nucleotides are TGCGCCAGCAGCTTGGGCTATTCAACCAATCAGCCCCAGCATTTT.

This clonotype occurred a few times. This chain connects TRBV4-2 to TRBJ2-7, with D possibly being TRBD2 (5 bases). The CDR3 is made up of 14 amino acids. V was cut by 0 bases and J by 1 base, with 7 bases left in between. Germline CDR1 reads LGHNA; CDR2 reads YNFKEQ. The CDR3 nucleotides are TGTGCCAGCAGCCAAGATAGGGAGTCCTACGAGCAGTACGTC. Translation: CASSQDRESYEQYV.

This clonotype was counted ten times or more. At one end, the junction sequence differs from germline, possibly due to a read error. This chain joins TRBV18 and TRBJ1-1; D ambiguous. Germline CDR1 reads KGHSH; CDR2 reads LQKENI. This CDR3 has 14 amino acids. CDR3 residues: CASSPSSIQADAFF. CDR3 bases: TGTGCCAGCTCACCGTCCTCAATCCAGGCTGACGCTTTCTTT.

The J gene is TRBJ2-1, the V gene TRBV5-5; weak D call: TRBD2 (5 bases). CDR3 size: 12 residues. From germline, CDR1 is SGHKS and CDR2 YYEKEE (reference sequence). Deletions cut 0 bases from V and 10 bases from J, with 8 bases between. CDR3 DNA: TGTGCCAGCAGCTTGGCCTCGGGGGAGCAGTTCTTC. Its protein is CASSLASGEQFF. Variable domain in full (rest from reference TRBV5-5 and TRBJ2-1): DAGVTQSPTHLIKTRGQQVTLRCSPISGHKSVSWYQQVLGQGPQFIFQYYEKEERGRGNFPDRFSARQFPNYSSELNVNALLLGDSALYLCASSLASGEQFFGPGTRLTVL.

This clonotype showed up many times. This rearrangement joins TRBV12-3 or TRBV12-4 to TRBJ1-1; D perhaps matches TRBD1 (6 bases). Trimming took 5 bases from V and 3 from J, leaving 19 bases between them. The CDR3 covers 16 residues. The CDR3 DNA sequence: TGTGCCAGCAGTAGATTACAGGGTCGTGGATACACTGAAGCTTTCTTT. It yields the protein CASSRLQGRGYTEAFF.

A few counts support this clonotype. One end of the junction is discordant with germline, which a read error may explain. The chain couples TRBV5-1 to TRBJ2-3; TRBD2 is a possible D gene (6 bases). CDR1 and CDR2 (germline): SGHRS, YFSETQ. The CDR3 loop spans 14 amino acids. The CDR3 here is CASSLGAGKDTQCF. The CDR3 DNA follows: TGCGCCAGCAGCTTGGGAGCGGGTAAAGATACGCAGTGTTTT. The full variable domain, with the rest looked up from reference TRBV5-1 and TRBJ2-3, is KAGVTQTPRYLIKTRGQQVTLSCSPISGHRSVSWYQQTPGQGLQFLFEYFSETQRNKGNFPGRFSGRQFSNSRSEMNVSTLELGDSALYLCASSLGAGKDTQCFGPGTRLTVL.

This clonotype appeared many times. The rearrangement joins TRBV6-2 or TRBV6-3 to TRBJ1-5; possibly TRBD1 for D (5 bases). Trimming left V 6 bases short and J 4 bases short, with 19 bases between. CDR3 size: 16 residues. The germline V gene has CDR1 MNHEY and CDR2 SVGEGT. CDR3 nucleotide sequence: TGTGCCAGCAGGGGCCTCCGGGACGGAGCAAATCAGCCCCAGCATTTT. The encoded protein is CASRGLRDGANQPQHF.

This clonotype appeared a few times. V is TRBV7-2 and J is TRBJ2-3; 8 positions match TRBD2. Germline V CDR1 and CDR2: SGHTA, FQGNSA. V shed 6 bases, J shed 4 bases, and the junction held 6 bases outside the gene matches. The CDR3 contains 14 residues. This CDR3 is CASRIGGAADTQYF. The CDR3 DNA reads TGTGCCAGCAGGATCGGGGGGGCCGCAGATACGCAGTATTTT.

This clonotype was seen more than once but under ten times. The rearrangement links TRBV5-1 to TRBJ2-2; D gene ambiguous. The CDR3 has 16 amino acids. In germline, CDR1 is SGHRS, CDR2 YFSETQ. V was pared by 4 bases and J by 2 bases, with 15 bases between. CDR3 region: CASSPLSTPNTGELFF. The CDR3 DNA is TGCGCCAGCAGCCCGCTCTCCACCCCTAACACCGGGGAGCTGTTTTTT.

The chain employs TRBV7-2 and TRBJ2-3; 10 positions match TRBD2. The CDR3 sequence is 15 residues long. V trimming: 4 bases; J trimming: 10 bases; junction bases outside the gene matches: 11. Germline V gives CDR1 SGHTA, CDR2 FQGNSA. The CDR3 region has the DNA TGTGCCAGCAGCTCAGCGGGGGGGCGTGCCTCAGCGCAGTATTTT. It is translated as CASSSAGGRASAQYF.

This clonotype was recorded at least ten times. The rearrangement uses TRBV6-2 or TRBV6-3 and TRBJ2-7; unclear D gene. Germline V gene data show CDR1 as MNHEY and CDR2 as SVGEGT. The CDR3 covers 15 residues. Trimming cost V 2 bases and J 1 base, with 12 bases left between them. The CDR3 protein is CASSYRETGSYEQYV. The CDR3, as DNA: TGTGCCAGCAGTTACCGCGAGACTGGATCCTACGAGCAGTACGTC.

The genes are TRBV6-1 and TRBJ1-5; D might be TRBD1 (5 bases). Germline CDR1 reads MNHNS; CDR2 reads SASEGT. V gave up 5 bases and J gave up 2 bases, with 13 bases separating them. The CDR3 has 15 residues. This CDR3 reads CASSLIRVGNQPQHF. The CDR3 DNA is TGTGCCAGCAGTCTGATCAGGGTGGGCAATCAGCCCCAGCATTTT.

This clonotype has at least ten counts. DNA for the CDR3: TGTGCCAGCAGCTTTCCGGGACAGCACTATTCACCCCTCCACTTT. Protein sequence: CASSFPGQHYSPLHF. The chain links TRBV7-2 to TRBJ1-6, with TRBD1 identical over 7 bases. CDR3 size: 15 residues. V trimming: 3 bases; J trimming: 8 bases; junction bases outside the gene matches: 7. Germline V gene lookup returns CDR1 SGHTA and CDR2 FQGNSA. The full variable domain, with the rest looked up from reference TRBV7-2 and TRBJ1-6, is GAGVSQSPSNKVTEKGKDVELRCDPISGHTALYWYRQSLGQGLEFLIYFQGNSAPDKSGLPSDRFSAERTGGSVSTLTIQRTQQEDSAVYLCASSFPGQHYSPLHFGNGTRLTVT.

The chain combines TRBV9 with TRBJ1-3, with D unclear. V shed 0 bases and J shed 1 base, with 8 bases lying between them. The germline gives CDR1 SGDLS, CDR2 YYNGEE. This CDR3 has 15 residues. As DNA, the CDR3 is TGTGCCAGCAGCGTAGGTCGGGGTTCTGGAAACACCATATATTTT. Translating it yields CASSVGRGSGNTIYF.

This CDR3 reads CSARQGYEQYV. The CDR3 DNA sequence: TGCAGTGCCAGACAGGGCTACGAGCAGTACGTC. The V and J genes are TRBV20-1 and TRBJ2-7; 7 bases match TRBD1. CDR3 length: 11 amino acids. CDR1 and CDR2 from the germline V gene are DFQATT and SNEGSKA (reference sequence). The V segment lost 6 bases and the J segment 3 bases; nucleotides outside the gene matches: 2.

The V call is TRBV3-1, the J call TRBJ1-1; tentative D call: TRBD1 (6 bases). V was shortened by 8 bases and J by 4 bases, with 17 bases between the two germline ends. The CDR3 extends over 14 amino acids. Germline V gene lookup returns CDR1 LGHDT and CDR2 YNNKEL (reference sequence). For the CDR3, the DNA is TGTGCCAGCTCAGCCAGGGGATCGGGCACTGAAGCTTTCTTT. It yields the protein CASSARGSGTEAFF.

The V gene is TRBV5-1, the J gene TRBJ1-2; TRBD1 is a possible D gene (5 bases). The V gene's germline CDR1 is SGHRS and CDR2 YFSETQ. Trimming pared 4 bases from V and 7 bases from J, leaving 17 bases between. The CDR3 is 14 residues long. The CDR3 spells CASSPGTAGGGYTF. The CDR3, as DNA: TGCGCCAGCAGCCCCGGGACGGCTGGCGGTGGCTACACCTTC.

This clonotype appeared a few times. V and J are TRBV20-1 and TRBJ1-3, with D unclear. CDR3 length equals 12 residues. The germline V gene encodes CDR1 DFQATT and CDR2 SNEGSKA (reference sequence). V gave up 3 bases and J gave up 0 bases, with 3 bases separating them. CDR3 residues: CSASHSGNTIYF. The DNA for the CDR3 is TGCAGTGCTAGTCACTCTGGAAACACCATATATTTT.

The table lists this clonotype with many counts. V and J are TRBV5-4 and TRBJ2-5, with a possible D match to TRBD2 (6 bases). The V gene's germline CDR1 is SGHNT and CDR2 YYREEE (reference sequence). Trimming removed 4 bases at V and 5 bases at J, with 27 bases between. The length of the CDR3 is 18 residues. The CDR3, as DNA: TGTGCCAGCAGCCCCGGGCGGGGTGGGGACCAATCTGAGGAGACCCAGTACTTC. Residues: CASSPGRGGDQSEETQYF.

This clonotype turned up a few times. The chain has TRBV7-3 and TRBJ2-1; D possibly corresponds to TRBD1 (6 bases). V shed 4 bases and J shed 2 bases, with 12 bases lying between them. The CDR3 spans 15 residues. The germline V gene has CDR1 SGHTA and CDR2 FQGTGA. Here the CDR3 reads CASSSSGVPYNEQFF. DNA of the CDR3: TGTGCCAGCAGCTCGTCAGGGGTCCCCTACAATGAGCAGTTCTTC.

This clonotype was recorded a few times. V is TRBV11-2 and J is TRBJ2-3; the D call may be TRBD1 or TRBD2 (5 bases each). V was pared by 6 bases and J by 8 bases, with 15 bases between. Germline-derived CDR1 and CDR2 are SGHAT and FQNNGV. This CDR3 comprises 13 residues. The CDR3 here is CASRRGMAGTQYF. CDR3 sequence (DNA): TGTGCCAGCAGGAGGGGAATGGCTGGTACGCAGTATTTT. Full variable domain (remainder filled in from reference TRBV11-2 and TRBJ2-3): EAGVAQSPRYKIIEKRQSVAFWCNPISGHATLYWYQQILGQGPKLLIQFQNNGVVDDSQLPKDRFSAERLKGVDSTLKIQPAKLEDSAVYLCASRRGMAGTQYFGPGTRLTVL.

This rearrangement joins TRBV27 to TRBJ2-6; weak D call: TRBD2 (7 bases). The V gene's germline CDR1 is MNHEY and CDR2 SMNVEV (reference sequence). This CDR3 has 17 residues. Trimming removed 6 bases at V and 0 bases at J, with 15 bases between. The CDR3 is CASSYVRGASGANVLTF. CDR3 DNA: TGTGCCAGCAGCTACGTACGGGGGGCCTCTGGGGCCAACGTCCTGACTTTC. Full variable domain (missing parts from reference TRBV27 and TRBJ2-6): EAQVTQNPRYLITVTGKKLTVTCSQNMNHEYMSWYRQDPGLGLRQIYYSMNVEVTDKGDVPEGYKVSRKEKRNFPLILESPSPNQTSLYFCASSYVRGASGANVLTFGAGSRLTVL.